The rows below give T cell receptor beta chains drawn from one sample of a study of T cell responses to AZD1222 COVID-19 vaccine. Sequenced by immunoSEQ multiplex PCR; TCRdb stores in-frame clones only, minus some. Of around 130,000 clones listed, approximately 93% are singletons. This material consisted of peripheral blood, taken on day 0 of AZD1222 vaccination. The receptors derive from an adult in good health. Each CDR3 is given with its conserved first and last residue. The D gene is left open where the match is weak. Clone size is not always given. Where it is, it says once, few, many or a class for expanded clones.

>.|TRBV6-5|TRBJ1-6|.
TGTGCCAGCAGTAGGAGGGGTCGGAATTCACCCCTCCACTTT
CASSRRGRNSPLHF
>.|TRBV7-9|TRBJ1-5|once
TGTGCCAGCAGCTCAGGGACTAATCAGCCCCAGCATTTT
CASSSGTNQPQHF
>.|TRBV5-1|TRBJ2-1|.
TGCGCCAGCAGCTTGATCGGGGGTGTGGGCAATGAGCAGTTCTTC
CASSLIGGVGNEQFF
>.|TRBV11-1|TRBJ2-3|.
TGTGCCAGCAGCTTACCAGGGGTCAATACGCAGTATTTT
CASSLPGVNTQYF
>TRBD1|TRBV20-1|TRBJ2-1|.
TGCAGTGCTAATGACGCGGGACAGGGGACGGATGAGCAGTTCTTC
CSANDAGQGTDEQFF
>.|TRBV2|TRBJ1-6|.
TGTGCCAGCAGTGGGAGTAGGGCTACTAATTCACCCCTCCACTTT
CASSGSRATNSPLHF
>.|TRBV6-5|TRBJ2-1|.
TGTGCCAGCAGTTACTCCTTAAGGGGAAACTATGAGCAGTTCTTC
CASSYSLRGNYEQFF
>.|TRBV25-1|TRBJ1-1|.
TGTGCCAGCAGGGCCACTGAAGCTTTCTTT
CASRATEAFF
>TRBD2|TRBV15|TRBJ2-1|.
TGTGCCACCAGCAGAGGTTCGGGGGGTGTCTACAATGAGCAGTTCTTC
CATSRGSGGVYNEQFF
>.|TRBV14|TRBJ1-1|.
TGTGCCAGCAGCCAAGATATGGGGCTGACTGAAGCTTTCTTT
CASSQDMGLTEAFF
>TRBD2|TRBV27|TRBJ2-1|.
TGTGCCAGCAGTCCTAGCGGGAGGGCCAGTGTTAGGCAGTTCTTC
CASSPSGRASVRQFF
>.|TRBV3-1/TRBV3-2|TRBJ2-7|.
TGTGCCAGCAGCCAGACCGACAGAGATGGCTACGAGCAGTACTTC
CASSQTDRDGYEQYF
>TRBD1|TRBV5-1|TRBJ1-4|.
TGCGCCAGCAGCTTACAGGGGGCCGGTGAAAAACTGTTTTTT
CASSLQGAGEKLFF
>.|TRBV5-1|TRBJ1-1|.
TGCGCCAGCAGCTTGGAGGACTACACTGAAGCTTTCTTT
CASSLEDYTEAFF
>.|TRBV6-6|TRBJ1-5|.
TGTGCCAGCAGTCCACCGGGGATGAAGGGGACATTGAATCAGCCCCAGCATTTT
CASSPPGMKGTLNQPQHF
>TRBD1|TRBV11-2|TRBJ1-2|.
TGTGCCAGCAGCTCGACAGGGGAGAATGGCTACACCTTC
CASSSTGENGYTF
>.|TRBV7-2|TRBJ1-2|.
TGTGCCAGCAGCTTGGACGGTAACTATGGCTACACCTTC
CASSLDGNYGYTF
>.|TRBV9|TRBJ1-1|once
TGTGCCAGCAGCGTGGGGGCGGTGAACACTGAAGCTTTCTTT
CASSVGAVNTEAFF
>TRBD2|TRBV19|TRBJ2-7|few
TGTGCCAGTAGTCCCTGGATGGGGGGGACGGCATCATACGAGCAGTACTTC
CASSPWMGGTASYEQYF
>TRBD1|TRBV27|TRBJ2-2|.
TGTGCCAGCAGAAACAGGGGGCGTAGCGGGGAGCTGTTTTTT
CASRNRGRSGELFF
>.|TRBV4-3|TRBJ1-1|.
TGCGCCAGCAGCCAAGATAGGGGAGTGTTAAGTGAAGCTTTCTTT
CASSQDRGVLSEAFF
>.|TRBV19|TRBJ2-4|.
TGTGCCAGTTCCTTCCAGTCAGGGATCGCCCCCAACATTCAGTACTTC
CASSFQSGIAPNIQYF
>.|TRBV20-1|TRBJ2-7|.
TGCAGTGCTAGAGACTACTACGAGCAGTACTTC
CSARDYYEQYF
>.|TRBV19|TRBJ1-5|.
TGTGCCAGTAGCGCCGCCCGACTTCAGCCCCAGCATTTT
CASSAARLQPQHF
>TRBD2|TRBV10-3|TRBJ2-4|.
TGTGCCATCAGTGAGTCGGAGACTAGCGGGAGACCCAAAGCCAAAAACATTCAGTACTTC
CAISESETSGRPKAKNIQYF
>TRBD2|TRBV10-3|TRBJ2-1|.
TGTGCCATCAGTGCCTATGGTGGTAGCGGGAGAAGTAATGAGCAGTTCTTC
CAISAYGGSGRSNEQFF
>.|TRBV7-9|TRBJ1-5|.
TGTGCCAGCAGCCTCGGCGGAGGACTTTATCAGCCCCAGCATTTT
CASSLGGGLYQPQHF
>.|TRBV5-5|TRBJ2-3|.
TGTGCCAGCAGCTTTTCAGGGTTTAGTAGCACAGATACGCAGTATTTT
CASSFSGFSSTDTQYF
>.|TRBV4-1|TRBJ1-3|once
TGCGCCAGCAGCCCCACTGGAGGGGTGAGTGGAAACACCATATATTTT
CASSPTGGVSGNTIYF
>.|TRBV7-2|TRBJ2-7|.
TGTGCCAGCAGCTCCTCTCCCTCTACCTACGAGCAGTACTTC
CASSSSPSTYEQYF
>.|TRBV3-1/TRBV3-2|TRBJ1-6|.
TGTGCCAGCAGCCAAACCTTTAGGGCGGATTCACCCCTCCACTTT
CASSQTFRADSPLHF
>.|TRBV20-1|TRBJ2-4|.
TGCAGTGCTAGTAAGATAGGTTTAGCCAAAAACATTCAGTACTTC
CSASKIGLAKNIQYF
>TRBD1|TRBV28|TRBJ1-2|.
TGTGCCAGCAGTTTACCGCAGGGGGGTGGCTACACCTTC
CASSLPQGGGYTF
>TRBD1|TRBV7-8|TRBJ1-3|.
TGTGCCAGCAGTAACGCGGACAGGGGAGTCGGTGACACCATATATTTT
CASSNADRGVGDTIYF
>.|TRBV18|TRBJ1-2|.
TGTGCCAGCTCGCAGGGTTCTAACTATGGCTACACCTTC
CASSQGSNYGYTF
>TRBD1|TRBV25-1|TRBJ2-5|.
TGTGCCAGCAGTGAATATAGGGGGCCGGGCGAGACCCAGTACTTC
CASSEYRGPGETQYF
>.|TRBV7-2|TRBJ1-1|.
TGTGCCAGCAGCCCCGGTTGGGTCACTGAAGCTTTCTTT
CASSPGWVTEAFF
>.|TRBV6-2/TRBV6-3|TRBJ2-1|.
TGTGCCAGCAGTTACTACGGCCCCACCGCGACGGGACCACGTCGGAATGAGCAGTTCTTC
CASSYYGPTATGPRRNEQFF
>.|TRBV16|TRBJ1-5|.
TGTGCCAGCAGCCAAGGGGGCAATCAGCCCCAGCATTTT
CASSQGGNQPQHF
>TRBD1|TRBV19|TRBJ2-3|.
TGTGCCAGTTCGGCGGAGCGGGACAGGGCATCGGATACGCAGTATTTT
CASSAERDRASDTQYF
>.|TRBV6-5|TRBJ1-1|once
TGTGCCAGCAGTTACTCGGAAGTAACTGAAGCTTTCTTT
CASSYSEVTEAFF
>.|TRBV6-4|TRBJ1-5|.
TGTGCCAGCAGAAAAACAGGGATCAATCAGCCCCAGCATTTT
CASRKTGINQPQHF
>TRBD1|TRBV28|TRBJ2-5|.
TGTGCCAGCAGCAGACAGGGTGGAGAGACCCAGTACTTC
CASSRQGGETQYF
>TRBD2|TRBV24-1|TRBJ2-1|.
TGTGCCACCAGTGATCCCTCCCGGGAGGCCTACAATGAGCAGTTCTTC
CATSDPSREAYNEQFF
>TRBD1|TRBV6-1|TRBJ2-2|.
TGTGCCAGCAGTGTGGGACAGCCTGGTCCCCCGAACACCGGGGAGCTGTTTTTT
CASSVGQPGPPNTGELFF
>.|TRBV5-6|TRBJ1-1|few
TGTGCCAGCAGCGTAGCACAGAACACTGAAGCTTTCTTT
CASSVAQNTEAFF
>.|TRBV5-1|TRBJ2-1|.
TGCGCCAGCAGCTTAACCGGCGACAGCTACAATGAGCAGTTCTTC
CASSLTGDSYNEQFF
>TRBD1|TRBV9|TRBJ1-3|once
TGTGCCAGCAGCGTAGCTCCACAGGGGGCATCTGGAAACACCATATATTTT
CASSVAPQGASGNTIYF
>TRBD1|TRBV4-2|TRBJ1-4|.
TGTGCCAGCAGCCAAGACGGACAGGGGGGAAGGTCAGGGGAAAAACTGTTTTTT
CASSQDGQGGRSGEKLFF
>TRBD1|TRBV28|TRBJ1-2|.
TGTGCCAGCAGCAGGAACCCCAGGGGGCTCTACACCTTC
CASSRNPRGLYTF
>TRBD1|TRBV6-5|TRBJ1-2|.
TGTGCCAGCAGCGGGAGGGGGCTGAGGGGCTACACCTTC
CASSGRGLRGYTF
>TRBD1|TRBV5-1|TRBJ2-7|.
TGCGCCAGCAGCGTATCGATACCGGGACAGGAATCCTACGAGCAGTACTTC
CASSVSIPGQESYEQYF